The sample holds many counts of the clone carrying this T cell receptor beta chain. This sample was included in a study of CD8+CD57+ T cells in acquired aplastic anemia. Genomic DNA, the template, was used for profiling of the TCR beta VDJ and CDR3. TCRdb called the reads again in MiXCR, with one record for every CDR3 protein. The sample comprises 75,000 to 80,000 distinct CDR3 sequences, roughly 70% of which are singletons, and 70% to 90% rests with the top ten. Those patients picked for sequencing had displayed CD8+CD57+ cell expansion on flow cytometry. The TCR comes from a human donor with aplastic anemia. The sequencing input was sorted CD4+, CD8+, or CD8+CD57+ T cells (not recorded which) from PBMCs.

CDR3 in DNA: TGTGCCAGCAGCTCGACGGGGGGGCTAGGGGGTCGGGAGACCCAGTACTTC. This sequence encodes CASSSTGGLGGRETQYF. The chain couples TRBV7-9 to TRBJ2-5; 8 nucleotides agree with TRBD2. The trim removed 4 bases at V and 5 bases at J, leaving 15 bases unmatched. The CDR3 has 17 residues. Germline CDR1 is SEHNR and CDR2 is FQNEAQ (reference sequence).